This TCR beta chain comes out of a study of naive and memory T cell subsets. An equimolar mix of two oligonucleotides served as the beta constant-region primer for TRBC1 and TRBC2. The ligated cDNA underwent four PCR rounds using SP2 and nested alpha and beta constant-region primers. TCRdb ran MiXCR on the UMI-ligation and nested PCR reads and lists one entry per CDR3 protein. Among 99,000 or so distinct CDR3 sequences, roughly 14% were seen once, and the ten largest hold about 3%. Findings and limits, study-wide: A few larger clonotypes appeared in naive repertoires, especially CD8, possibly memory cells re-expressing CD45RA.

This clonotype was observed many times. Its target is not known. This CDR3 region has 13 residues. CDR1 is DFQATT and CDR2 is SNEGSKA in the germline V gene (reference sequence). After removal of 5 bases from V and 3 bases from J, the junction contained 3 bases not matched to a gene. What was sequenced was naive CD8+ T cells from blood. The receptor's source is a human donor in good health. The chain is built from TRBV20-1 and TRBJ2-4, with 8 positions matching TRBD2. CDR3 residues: CSAETSDKNIQYF. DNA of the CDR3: TGCAGTGCTGAGACTAGCGACAAAAACATTCAGTACTTC.